This TCR beta chain comes out of a study of cytomegalovirus exposure and HLA in healthy donors. The PCR contained 60 Vbeta and 13 Jbeta primers. Sequencing was performed with immunoSEQ multiplex PCR; in TCRdb, only in-frame clones are kept and a portion is missing. The table has about 200,000 clones, 70% to 85% seen once. The CDR3 is made up of 14 amino acids. Per the germline V gene, CDR1 is SQVTM and CDR2 is ANQGSEA. V gave up 1 base and J gave up 0 bases, with 10 bases separating them. Sequenced sample: PBMCs. The rearrangement uses TRBV29-1 and TRBJ2-7; a possible D gene is TRBD1 (6 bases). The TCR sequence derives from a woman younger than 45 in good health and CMV-seropositive. The CDR3 spells CSVEGLDSSYEQYF. Written as DNA, the CDR3 is TGCAGCGTTGAAGGCCTGGACAGCTCCTACGAGCAGTACTTC.